In its sample, the clone carrying this TCR beta chain was seen a few times. CDR3 length: 15 residues. CDR1 is SGDLS, CDR2 YYNGEE, per germline. Unmatched junction bases numbered 3, after V lost 1 base and J lost 3 bases. This record belongs to a study of blood T cell repertoires in COVID-19. The overall study: Some COVID-19 samples were acute and others convalescent; all came from the United States, Italy and Spain. The analysed material was cDNA or gDNA that came from T cells, B-cell-depleted T cells, or PBMCs.

Authors' processing steps: The assay estimated nucleated cells by amplifying reference gene primers. The data were produced by immunoSEQ multiplex PCR, yet TCRdb's version contains in-frame clones alone and is incomplete. V and J calls and clone size come straight from that table; D and trimming were deduced from the DNA. Of 350,000 to 450,000 clones in the sample, about 90% were seen once. Enrolled during active infection, Seattle patients were then followed longitudinally. The rearrangement uses TRBV9 and TRBJ2-3; the match to TRBD1 covers 9 bases. The receptor comes from a woman aged 60-75 years with COVID-19, enrolled during active disease. Sequences were obtained from peripheral blood. The CDR3 DNA is TGTGCCAGCAGCGTAAGTGGGACAGGGACAGATACGCAGTATTTT. Protein product: CASSVSGTGTDTQYF.